The 10 T cell receptor beta chains reported below all come from one sample, sequenced in a study of T cell repertoires in cytomegalovirus infection. TCRdb used MiXCR to reprocess the reads, holding one entry per CDR3 protein. Of about 890,000 distinct CDR3 sequences listed, approximately 31% were seen once; the top ten hold roughly an eighth. No antigen is known for these receptors. The material was cultured CD8+ T cells from PBMCs, obtained from culture after CMV antigen stimulation. These receptors were taken from a human donor in good health (CMV status not recorded). Some clones in this sample may be carry-over from other donors' samples.

The chain is built from TRBV11-2 and TRBJ2-2; 7 bases fit TRBD1. Germline trimming cut 6 bases from V and 10 bases from J; bases unmatched to any gene: 17. The CDR3 consists of 16 residues. Germline CDR1 is SGHAT and CDR2 is FQNNGV. CDR3 protein: CASRPTRGLSGEELFF. The CDR3 nucleotides read TGTGCCAGCAGACCTACGAGGGGGCTTTCAGGGGAGGAGCTGTTTTTT.

This clonotype was seen repeatedly, ten times or more. The chain has TRBV12-3 or TRBV12-4 and TRBJ1-2; D not resolved. V shed 7 bases and J shed 4 bases, with 13 bases lying between them. The CDR3 consists of 13 residues. The CDR3 coding sequence is TGTGCCAGCACCTTTTTTTCGGGCTATGGCTACACCTTC. Its translation: CASTFFSGYGYTF.

This rearrangement joins TRBV2 to TRBJ1-2; D unresolved. Trimming cost V 2 bases and J 6 bases, with 4 bases left between them. This CDR3 is built from 11 residues. Germline V gene sequence: CDR1 SNHLY, CDR2 FYNNEI. The CDR3 DNA follows: TGTGCCAGCAGTGAATTCGATGGCTACACCTTC. Residues: CASSEFDGYTF.

The rearrangement joins TRBV6-2 or TRBV6-3 to TRBJ1-1; a possible D gene is TRBD1 (5 bases). The CDR3 spans 13 residues. Germline V gene lookup returns CDR1 MNHEY and CDR2 SVGEGT. V was trimmed by 6 bases and J by 0 bases, leaving 8 bases between them. The CDR3 nucleotides are TGTGCCAGCAGGGGACGAATGAACACTGAAGCTTTCTTT. It translates to CASRGRMNTEAFF.

The rearrangement joins TRBV6-5 to TRBJ2-7; TRBD2 aligns across 12 bases. The V gene end was trimmed by 8 bases and the J gene end by 1 base; junction bases not matched to a gene: 0. The CDR3 is 13 amino acids. Germline CDR1 MNHEY, CDR2 SVGAGI. Here the CDR3 reads CASGLAGSYEQYF. The CDR3 region has the DNA TGTGCCAGCGGACTAGCGGGATCCTACGAGCAGTACTTC.

The chain is built from TRBV28 and TRBJ1-1; D is possibly TRBD1 (6 bases). CDR3 length: 14 residues. Germline CDR1 is MDHEN and CDR2 is SYDVKM. Trimming pared 3 bases from V and 8 bases from J, leaving 16 bases between. The CDR3 here is CASSFGWGQGEAFF. In DNA, the CDR3 is TGTGCCAGCAGTTTTGGGTGGGGGCAGGGAGAAGCTTTCTTT.

This clonotype was picked up many times. The CDR3 nucleotides read TGTGCCAGTAGTGTACAGGGAGCCAAAAACATTCAGTACTTC. Protein: CASSVQGAKNIQYF. The V and J genes are TRBV19 and TRBJ2-4; tentative D call: TRBD1 (6 bases). The CDR3 extends over 14 amino acids. Trimming took off 5 bases at V and 0 bases at J, with 8 bases between the two ends. Looked up from germline, CDR1 is LNHDA and CDR2 is SQIVND (reference sequence). The variable domain in full, with the rest retrieved from reference TRBV19 and TRBJ2-4, is DGGITQSPKYLFRKEGQNVTLSCEQNLNHDAMYWYRQDPGQGLRLIYYSQIVNDFQKGDIAEGYSVSREKKESFPLTVTSAQKNPTAFYLCASSVQGAKNIQYFGAGTRLSVL.

This clonotype was seen more than once but under ten times. The chain links TRBV28 to TRBJ2-2, with D perhaps TRBD1 or TRBD2 (6 bases each). The V and J ends lost 8 bases and 0 bases respectively, with 22 bases between them. The length of the CDR3 is 18 residues. Looked up from germline, CDR1 is MDHEN and CDR2 is SYDVKM. CDR3 in DNA: TGTGCCAGCTTGTCGGGGGACATAAACTGGCCGAACACCGGGGAGCTGTTTTTT. It translates to CASLSGDINWPNTGELFF.

This clonotype was picked up a small number of times. The chain is built from TRBV5-4 and TRBJ2-3; D possibly corresponds to TRBD1 (6 bases). This CDR3 contains 17 residues. The germline gives CDR1 SGHNT, CDR2 YYREEE (reference sequence). V was cut by 0 bases and J by 2 bases, with 16 bases left in between. CDR3 bases: TGTGCCAGCAGCTTGGAAAAGGGACATCACGCCACAGATACGCAGTATTTT. Protein sequence: CASSLEKGHHATDTQYF. The full variable domain, with the rest looked up from reference TRBV5-4 and TRBJ2-3, is ETGVTQSPTHLIKTRGQQVTLRCSSQSGHNTVSWYQQALGQGPQFIFQYYREEENGRGNFPPRFSGLQFPNYSSELNVNALELDDSALYLCASSLEKGHHATDTQYFGPGTRLTVL.

This clonotype was counted between two and nine times. The chain links TRBV12-3 or TRBV12-4 to TRBJ2-2; no reliable D call. The CDR3 extends over 15 amino acids. Between the trimmed V and J ends, which lost 4 bases and 1 base, there was a span of 10 bases. The CDR3 is CASSSNYKNTGELFF. CDR3 nucleotide sequence: TGTGCCAGCAGTTCAAACTACAAGAACACCGGGGAGCTGTTTTTT.